One sample yielded the 2 T cell receptor beta chains listed below, sequenced in a study of blood T cell repertoires in COVID-19. Profiled with immunoSEQ multiplex PCR; TCRdb holds only in-frame clones, not every one. The repertoire holds 70,000 to 75,000 clones, with 88% as singletons. Sequencing was done on a sample of peripheral blood. These receptors came from a human donor in a cohort sampled during active COVID-19.

The chain employs TRBV6-2 or TRBV6-3 and TRBJ1-1, with D unresolved. Germline assignment: CDR1 MNHEY and CDR2 SVGEGT. Trimming pared 0 bases from V and 0 bases from J, leaving 8 bases between. The CDR3 runs 15 residues. The DNA of the CDR3 is TGTGCCAGCAGTTACTCTATAGTTTTGAACACTGAAGCTTTCTTT. Protein sequence: CASSYSIVLNTEAFF.

The chain has TRBV6-2 or TRBV6-3 and TRBJ2-7; TRBD1 aligns across 10 bases. After removal of 5 bases from V and 2 bases from J, the junction contained 3 bases not matched to a gene. The germline CDR1 and CDR2 sequences are MNHEY and SVGEGT. The CDR3 runs to 14 residues. The CDR3 reads CASSSGQGAYEQYF. The CDR3 DNA follows: TGTGCCAGCAGTAGTGGACAGGGGGCCTACGAGCAGTACTTC.